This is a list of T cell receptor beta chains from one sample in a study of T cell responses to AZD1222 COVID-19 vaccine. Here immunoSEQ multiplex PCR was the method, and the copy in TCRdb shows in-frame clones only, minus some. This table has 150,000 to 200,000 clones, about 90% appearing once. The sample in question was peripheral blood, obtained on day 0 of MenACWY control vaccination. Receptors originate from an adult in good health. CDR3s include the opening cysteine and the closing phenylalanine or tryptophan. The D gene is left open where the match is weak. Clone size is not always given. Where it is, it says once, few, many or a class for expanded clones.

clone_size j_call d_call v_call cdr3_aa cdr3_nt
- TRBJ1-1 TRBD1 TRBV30 CAWRRDRGFFEAFF TGTGCCTGGCGACGGGACAGGGGATTTTTTGAAGCTTTCTTT
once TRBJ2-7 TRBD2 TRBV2 CASNGPGLAVFEQYF TGTGCCAGCAATGGACCGGGACTAGCGGTATTTGAGCAGTACTTC
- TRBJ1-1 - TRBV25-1 CASSVGGAPEAFF TGTGCCAGCAGTGTGGGGGGGGCCCCTGAAGCTTTCTTT
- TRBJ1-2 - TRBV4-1 CASSQDGAPGGYTF TGCGCCAGCAGCCAAGATGGTGCACCGGGTGGCTACACCTTC
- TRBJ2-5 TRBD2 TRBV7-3 CASSLGGTSGGRQETQYF TGTGCCAGCAGCTTAGGAGGGACTAGCGGGGGGAGGCAAGAGACCCAGTACTTC
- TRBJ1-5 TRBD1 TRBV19 CASRTGGISNQPQHF TGTGCCAGTAGGACAGGGGGCATCAGCAATCAGCCCCAGCATTTT
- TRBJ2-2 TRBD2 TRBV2 CASGRTSGAGELFF TGTGCCAGCGGACGGACTAGCGGGGCCGGGGAGCTGTTTTTT
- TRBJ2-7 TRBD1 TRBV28 CASRRPGQGVQYF TGTGCCAGCAGACGTCCGGGACAGGGTGTGCAGTACTTC
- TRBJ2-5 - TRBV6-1 CASSEALLLTQETQYF TGTGCCAGCAGTGAGGCGTTACTGTTGACCCAAGAGACCCAGTACTTC
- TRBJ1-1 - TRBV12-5 CAGKLGRLNTEAFF TGTGCTGGTAAATTGGGCAGACTGAACACTGAAGCTTTCTTT
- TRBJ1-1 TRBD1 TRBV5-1 CASSSPGTGVGEAFF TGCGCCAGCAGCTCACCCGGGACAGGGGTAGGTGAAGCTTTCTTT
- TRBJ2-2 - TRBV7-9 CASSSETPNTGELFF TGTGCCAGCAGCTCAGAGACACCGAACACCGGGGAGCTGTTTTTT
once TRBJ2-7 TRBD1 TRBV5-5 CASSSERGPLGYEQYF TGTGCCAGCAGCTCTGAAAGGGGGCCGCTGGGCTACGAGCAGTACTTC
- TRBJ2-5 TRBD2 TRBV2 CASSERLAGSETQYF TGTGCCAGCAGTGAACGACTAGCGGGGTCAGAGACCCAGTACTTC
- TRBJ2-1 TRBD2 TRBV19 CATSLPGLAGVWNEQFF TGTGCCACCTCGCTACCGGGACTAGCGGGAGTTTGGAATGAGCAGTTCTTC
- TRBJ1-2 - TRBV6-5 CASSYSSASYGYTF TGTGCCAGCAGTTACTCCTCGGCGTCCTATGGCTACACCTTC
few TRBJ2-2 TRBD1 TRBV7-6 CASSLRNRGNTGELFF TGTGCCAGCAGCTTACGGAACAGGGGGAACACCGGGGAGCTGTTTTTT
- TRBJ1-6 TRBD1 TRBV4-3 CASSLTTGVDSPLHF TGCGCCAGCAGCCTTACGACAGGGGTAGATTCACCCCTCCACTTT
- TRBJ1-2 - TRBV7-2 CASSFWGIVRGYTF TGTGCCAGCAGCTTTTGGGGCATTGTGCGTGGCTACACCTTC
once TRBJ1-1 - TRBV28 CASTPGGAMNTEAFF TGTGCCAGCACCCCTGGGGGCGCGATGAACACTGAAGCTTTCTTT
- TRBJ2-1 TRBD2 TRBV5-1 CASSLWGGLAGKPGEQFF TGCGCCAGCAGCTTGTGGGGGGGACTAGCGGGCAAACCCGGTGAGCAGTTCTTC
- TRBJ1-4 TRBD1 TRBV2 CASSGQGNGEKLFF TGTGCCAGCAGCGGACAGGGGAATGGTGAAAAACTGTTTTTT
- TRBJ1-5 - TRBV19 CASSGNRRFMSNQPQHF TGTGCCAGTAGTGGCAACAGGAGGTTTATGAGCAATCAGCCCCAGCATTTT
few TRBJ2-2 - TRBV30 CAWSVSLTTGELFF TGTGCCTGGAGTGTCTCCTTAACCACCGGGGAGCTGTTTTTT
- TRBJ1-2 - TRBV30 CAWSGRDHANYGYTF TGTGCCTGGAGTGGACGGGACCACGCTAACTATGGCTACACCTTC
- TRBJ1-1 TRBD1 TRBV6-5 CASSRGTGRHEAFF TGTGCCAGCAGCCGGGGGACAGGGAGACATGAAGCTTTCTTT
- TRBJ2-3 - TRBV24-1 CATSDAAVSTDTQYF TGTGCCACCAGTGATGCGGCGGTGAGCACAGATACGCAGTATTTT
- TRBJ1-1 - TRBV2 CASSEGGSAFF TGTGCCAGCAGTGAAGGGGGGAGTGCTTTCTTT
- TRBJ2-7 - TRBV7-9 CASSFGFYEQYF TGTGCCAGCAGCTTTGGTTTCTACGAGCAGTACTTC
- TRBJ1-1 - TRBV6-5 CASSYLGGVDTEAFF TGTGCCAGCAGTTACCTCGGAGGAGTTGACACTGAAGCTTTCTTT
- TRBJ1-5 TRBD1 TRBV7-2 CASSLGTGGNQPQHF TGTGCCAGCAGCCTCGGGACAGGTGGCAATCAGCCCCAGCATTTT
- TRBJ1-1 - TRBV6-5 CASSRGGNTEAFF TGTGCCAGCAGTCGAGGGGGTAACACTGAAGCTTTCTTT